This paragraph reports one TCR beta chain. Produced via immunoSEQ multiplex PCR; TCRdb's table is partial and in-frame only. The data show around 8,200 clones, over 70% seen once. These data are taken from a study of T cell repertoires in ileal Crohn's disease. The CDR3 consists of 15 residues. V lost 2 bases, J lost 5 bases, and 7 bases stayed unmatched. The germline CDR1 and CDR2 sequences are KGHSH and LQKENI. This clonotype originated in an adult with Crohn's disease. The sequenced material came from ileal tissue. This chain joins TRBV18 and TRBJ1-1, with TRBD1 matching 8 bases. This CDR3 is CASSPRAGGWTEAFF. CDR3 nucleotide sequence: TGTGCCAGCTCACCAAGGGCAGGGGGCTGGACTGAAGCTTTCTTT.